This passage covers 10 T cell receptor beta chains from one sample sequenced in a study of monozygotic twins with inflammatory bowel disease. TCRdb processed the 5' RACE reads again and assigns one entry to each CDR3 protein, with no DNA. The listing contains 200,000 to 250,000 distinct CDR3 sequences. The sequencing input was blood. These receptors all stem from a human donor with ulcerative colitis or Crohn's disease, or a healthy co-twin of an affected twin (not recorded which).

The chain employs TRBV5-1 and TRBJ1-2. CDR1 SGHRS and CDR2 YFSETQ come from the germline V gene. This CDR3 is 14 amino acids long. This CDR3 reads CASSLDRVESGYTF.

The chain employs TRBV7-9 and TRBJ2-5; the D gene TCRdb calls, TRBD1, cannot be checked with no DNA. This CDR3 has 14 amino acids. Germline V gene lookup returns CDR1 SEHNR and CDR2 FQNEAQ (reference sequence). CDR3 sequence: CASSFFGTGATQYF.

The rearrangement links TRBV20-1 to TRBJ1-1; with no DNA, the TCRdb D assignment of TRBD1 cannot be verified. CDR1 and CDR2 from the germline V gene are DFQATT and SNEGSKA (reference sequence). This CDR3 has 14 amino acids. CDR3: CSAPPTGLNTEAFF.

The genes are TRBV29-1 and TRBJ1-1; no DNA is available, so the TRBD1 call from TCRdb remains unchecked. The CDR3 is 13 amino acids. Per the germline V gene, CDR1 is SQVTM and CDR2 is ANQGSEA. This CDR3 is CSVEGGGNTEAFF.

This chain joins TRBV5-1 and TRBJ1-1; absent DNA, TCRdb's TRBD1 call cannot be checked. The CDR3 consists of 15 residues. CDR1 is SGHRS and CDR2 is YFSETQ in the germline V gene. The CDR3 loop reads CASSFTYWGVTEAFF.

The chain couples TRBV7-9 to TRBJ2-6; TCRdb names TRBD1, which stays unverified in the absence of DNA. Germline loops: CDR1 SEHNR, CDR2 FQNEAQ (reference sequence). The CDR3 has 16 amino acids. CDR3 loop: CASSRRTGAGANVLTF.

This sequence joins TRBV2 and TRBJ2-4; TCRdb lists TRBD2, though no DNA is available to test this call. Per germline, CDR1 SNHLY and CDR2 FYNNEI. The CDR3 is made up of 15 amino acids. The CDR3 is CASSEGVNGESIQYF.

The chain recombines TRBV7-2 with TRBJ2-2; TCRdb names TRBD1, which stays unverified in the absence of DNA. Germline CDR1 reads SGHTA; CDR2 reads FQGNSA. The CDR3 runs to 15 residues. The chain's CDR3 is CASSLTGENTGELFF.

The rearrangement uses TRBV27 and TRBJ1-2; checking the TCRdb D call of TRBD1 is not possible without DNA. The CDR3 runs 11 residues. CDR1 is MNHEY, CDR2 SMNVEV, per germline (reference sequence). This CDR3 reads CASSRGYGYTF.

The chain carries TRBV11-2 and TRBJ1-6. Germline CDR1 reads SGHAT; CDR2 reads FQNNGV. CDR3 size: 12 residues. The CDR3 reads CASSSNNSPLHF.